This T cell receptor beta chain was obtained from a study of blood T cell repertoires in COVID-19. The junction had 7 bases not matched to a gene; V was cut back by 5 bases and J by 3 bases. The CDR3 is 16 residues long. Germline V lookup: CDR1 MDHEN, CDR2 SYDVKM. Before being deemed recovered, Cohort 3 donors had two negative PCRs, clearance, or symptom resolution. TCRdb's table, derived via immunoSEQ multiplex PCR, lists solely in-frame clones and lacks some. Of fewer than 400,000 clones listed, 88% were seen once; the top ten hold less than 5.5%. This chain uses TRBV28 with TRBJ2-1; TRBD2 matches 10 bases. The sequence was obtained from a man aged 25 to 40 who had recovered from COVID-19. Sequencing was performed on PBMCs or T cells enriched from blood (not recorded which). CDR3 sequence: CASSPERGGLYNEQFF. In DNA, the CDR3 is TGTGCCAGCAGTCCAGAGCGGGGGGGCCTCTACAATGAGCAGTTCTTC.